Below, one TCR beta chain is given with its context. Its matching antigen is unknown. The donors were part of the validation cohort, which consisted of about 120 subjects and was separate from the first cohort of 666 subjects. These data come from a study of cytomegalovirus exposure and HLA in healthy donors. Background on the study: The approximately 120 validation repertoires were reported in a later analysis to have been generated on the same platform as the roughly 680 first-cohort repertoires. General study findings and limits: Researchers catalogued some 160 TCR beta chains as cytomegalovirus-associated.

Method: immunoSEQ multiplex PCR; TCRdb's copy keeps in-frame clones and lacks some. This sample has 100,000 to 150,000 clones, with roughly nine tenths found just once. There are 14 residues in the CDR3. CDR1 SGHTA and CDR2 FQGNSA come from the germline V gene. Trimming took off 5 bases at V and 3 bases at J, with 11 bases between the two ends. The receptor was isolated from a woman aged 18 to 35 in good health and CMV-seronegative. J is TRBJ2-4 and V is TRBV7-2, with D possibly TRBD2 on 6 matching bases. The sequencing input was PBMCs. This CDR3 reads CASSLGGGKNIQYF. The CDR3 DNA is TGTGCCAGCAGCCTCGGGGGAGGCAAAAACATTCAGTACTTC.